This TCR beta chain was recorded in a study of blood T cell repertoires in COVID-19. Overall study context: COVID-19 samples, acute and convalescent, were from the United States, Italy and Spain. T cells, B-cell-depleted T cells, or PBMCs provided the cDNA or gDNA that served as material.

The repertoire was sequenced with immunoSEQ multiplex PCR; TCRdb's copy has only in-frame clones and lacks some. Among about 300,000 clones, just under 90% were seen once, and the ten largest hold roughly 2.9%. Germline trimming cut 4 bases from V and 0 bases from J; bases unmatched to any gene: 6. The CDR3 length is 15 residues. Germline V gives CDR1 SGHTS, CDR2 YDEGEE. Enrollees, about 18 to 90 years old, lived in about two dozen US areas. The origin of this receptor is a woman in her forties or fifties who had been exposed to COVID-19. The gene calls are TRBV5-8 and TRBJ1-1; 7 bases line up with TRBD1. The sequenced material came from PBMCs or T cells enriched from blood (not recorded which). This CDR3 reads CASSRGQIMNTEAFF. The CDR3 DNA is TGTGCCAGCAGCCGGGGACAGATTATGAACACTGAAGCTTTCTTT.